Listed below are T cell receptor beta chains from one sample, sequenced in a study of T-cell memory formation after mild COVID-19. TCRdb reprocessed the 5' RACE reads with MiXCR, giving one entry per CDR3 protein. There are around 200,000 distinct CDR3 sequences in the sample; roughly a tenth occur only once, and approximately 3% lies in the top ten. The material sequenced was PBMCs or a T cell subset sorted from them (not recorded which). The receptor source for this set is a young man who had mild COVID-19 (a few samples of this study predate the infection). Cell type and time point are not known. The CDR3 runs from the conserved cysteine through the conserved F or W. The D gene is left open where the match is weak. Where a row states a size, it is once, few, many or the class of an expanded clone; other rows omit it.

d_gene: TRBD1
v_gene: TRBV5-1
j_gene: TRBJ2-1
abundance: few
CDR3aa: CASSLVGDRVNEQFF
CDR3nt: TGCGCCAGCAGCTTGGTAGGGGACAGGGTCAATGAGCAGTTCTTC

d_gene: TRBD1
v_gene: TRBV7-8
j_gene: TRBJ1-1
abundance: .
CDR3aa: CASRWDRSNTEAFF
CDR3nt: TGTGCCAGTCGCTGGGACAGGTCGAACACTGAAGCTTTCTTT

d_gene: .
v_gene: TRBV20-1
j_gene: TRBJ1-3
abundance: .
CDR3aa: CSAIGTADTIYF
CDR3nt: TGCAGTGCCATCGGGACCGCGGACACCATATATTTT

d_gene: .
v_gene: TRBV9
j_gene: TRBJ1-2
abundance: .
CDR3aa: CASSVASERGYTF
CDR3nt: TGTGCCAGCAGCGTAGCGTCAGAAAGAGGCTACACCTTC

d_gene: .
v_gene: TRBV20-1
j_gene: TRBJ2-6
abundance: few
CDR3aa: CSARDLAGANVLTF
CDR3nt: TGCAGTGCTAGAGATCTTGCTGGGGCCAACGTCCTGACTTTC

d_gene: .
v_gene: TRBV7-9
j_gene: TRBJ2-7
abundance: .
CDR3aa: CASSSLRGTYEQYF
CDR3nt: TGTGCCAGCAGCTCCCTTCGGGGGACGTACGAGCAGTACTTC

d_gene: .
v_gene: TRBV20-1
j_gene: TRBJ2-2
abundance: few
CDR3aa: CSAPTPLNTGELFF
CDR3nt: TGCAGTGCTCCGACTCCCCTGAACACCGGGGAGCTGTTTTTT

d_gene: .
v_gene: TRBV11-2
j_gene: TRBJ2-7
abundance: many
CDR3aa: CASSSTTGSEQYF
CDR3nt: TGTGCCAGCAGCTCGACTACAGGTTCCGAGCAGTACTTC

d_gene: .
v_gene: TRBV19
j_gene: TRBJ2-3
abundance: .
CDR3aa: CASSRRDSTDTQYF
CDR3nt: TGTGCCAGTAGTAGAAGGGACAGCACAGATACGCAGTATTTT

d_gene: .
v_gene: TRBV4-2
j_gene: TRBJ2-1
abundance: .
CDR3aa: CASSPRDGVQYEQFF
CDR3nt: TGTGCCAGCAGCCCTAGGGACGGAGTACAATATGAGCAGTTCTTC

d_gene: .
v_gene: TRBV6-5
j_gene: TRBJ1-5
abundance: .
CDR3aa: CASSPSRGEWAQHF
CDR3nt: TGTGCCAGCAGCCCTTCGAGGGGGGAATGGGCCCAGCATTTT

d_gene: .
v_gene: TRBV6-1
j_gene: TRBJ2-3
abundance: few
CDR3aa: CASRRGADPTDTQYF
CDR3nt: TGTGCCAGCAGGCGAGGGGCGGACCCCACAGATACGCAGTATTTT

d_gene: TRBD2
v_gene: TRBV7-7
j_gene: TRBJ2-5
abundance: .
CDR3aa: CASSKGLAGDQETQYF
CDR3nt: TGTGCTAGCAGCAAGGGACTAGCGGGGGATCAAGAGACCCAGTACTTC

d_gene: TRBD1
v_gene: TRBV20-1
j_gene: TRBJ1-1
abundance: .
CDR3aa: CSATWDRSMNTEAFF
CDR3nt: TGCAGTGCTACCTGGGACAGGTCCATGAACACTGAAGCTTTCTTT

d_gene: TRBD2
v_gene: TRBV7-2
j_gene: TRBJ2-5
abundance: few
CDR3aa: CASSYQTSGETQYF
CDR3nt: TGTGCCAGCAGCTACCAGACTAGCGGAGAGACCCAGTACTTC

d_gene: TRBD1
v_gene: TRBV15
j_gene: TRBJ1-2
abundance: few
CDR3aa: CATSRGSGTGEVRASGYTF
CDR3nt: TGTGCCACCAGCAGAGGGTCCGGGACAGGGGAGGTCCGGGCAAGTGGCTACACCTTC

d_gene: .
v_gene: TRBV5-1
j_gene: TRBJ2-1
abundance: .
CDR3aa: CASSLEYSIEQFF
CDR3nt: TGCGCCAGCAGCTTGGAGTACAGTATTGAGCAGTTCTTC

d_gene: TRBD1
v_gene: TRBV20-1
j_gene: TRBJ1-5
abundance: .
CDR3aa: CSATDRVIGQPQHF
CDR3nt: TGCAGTGCAACCGACAGGGTGATAGGTCAGCCCCAGCATTTT

d_gene: TRBD1
v_gene: TRBV7-7
j_gene: TRBJ2-1
abundance: .
CDR3aa: CASSPTGIRWTGDNEQFF
CDR3nt: TGTGCTAGCAGCCCTACGGGGATTCGGTGGACAGGAGACAATGAGCAGTTCTTC

d_gene: .
v_gene: TRBV5-1
j_gene: TRBJ1-1
abundance: .
CDR3aa: CASSLISLGGEAFF
CDR3nt: TGCGCCAGCAGCTTGATTTCTCTCGGGGGCGAAGCTTTCTTT

d_gene: .
v_gene: TRBV7-2
j_gene: TRBJ2-7
abundance: .
CDR3aa: CASSLSEAPGYEQYF
CDR3nt: TGTGCCAGCAGCTTATCAGAAGCCCCCGGCTACGAGCAGTACTTC

d_gene: TRBD1
v_gene: TRBV29-1
j_gene: TRBJ1-1
abundance: few
CDR3aa: CSVGDRGGTEAFF
CDR3nt: TGCAGCGTTGGGGACAGGGGGGGAACTGAAGCTTTCTTT

d_gene: TRBD2
v_gene: TRBV7-8
j_gene: TRBJ2-3
abundance: medium-sized
CDR3aa: CASSPGTSGGLTDTQYF
CDR3nt: TGTGCCAGCAGCCCGGGGACTAGCGGGGGACTCACAGATACGCAGTATTTT

d_gene: TRBD2
v_gene: TRBV12-3/TRBV12-4
j_gene: TRBJ2-1
abundance: few
CDR3aa: CASRLLAGSYNEQFF
CDR3nt: TGTGCCAGCAGGCTACTAGCGGGGTCCTACAATGAGCAGTTCTTC

d_gene: TRBD2
v_gene: TRBV12-3/TRBV12-4
j_gene: TRBJ2-7
abundance: .
CDR3aa: CASSFSLGRAFYEQYF
CDR3nt: TGTGCCAGCAGCTTCTCCCTGGGGAGGGCGTTCTACGAGCAGTACTTC

d_gene: TRBD1
v_gene: TRBV7-2
j_gene: TRBJ1-2
abundance: few
CDR3aa: CASSREFRQGGSGYTF
CDR3nt: TGTGCCAGCAGCCGAGAATTTAGACAGGGAGGAAGCGGCTACACCTTC

d_gene: .
v_gene: TRBV7-2
j_gene: TRBJ1-1
abundance: once
CDR3aa: CASSLDLGEAFF
CDR3nt: TGTGCCAGCAGCCTCGATTTAGGGGAAGCTTTCTTT

d_gene: .
v_gene: TRBV5-5
j_gene: TRBJ1-5
abundance: .
CDR3aa: CASSSTGLSEPQHF
CDR3nt: TGTGCCAGCAGCTCGACAGGCCTTTCAGAGCCCCAGCATTTT

d_gene: .
v_gene: TRBV9
j_gene: TRBJ1-5
abundance: few
CDR3aa: CASSSTWGPNQPQHF
CDR3nt: TGTGCCAGCAGCTCAACTTGGGGTCCCAATCAGCCCCAGCATTTT

d_gene: .
v_gene: TRBV7-3
j_gene: TRBJ1-1
abundance: .
CDR3aa: CASSLGASTEAFF
CDR3nt: TGTGCCAGCAGCTTAGGGGCCTCCACTGAAGCTTTCTTT

d_gene: TRBD2
v_gene: TRBV12-3/TRBV12-4
j_gene: TRBJ2-5
abundance: many
CDR3aa: CASSLGLGGETQYF
CDR3nt: TGTGCCAGCAGCCTCGGACTGGGAGGGGAGACCCAGTACTTC

d_gene: TRBD2
v_gene: TRBV19
j_gene: TRBJ2-7
abundance: .
CDR3aa: CASKDTSGNYEQYF
CDR3nt: TGTGCCAGTAAAGATACTAGCGGGAACTACGAGCAGTACTTC

d_gene: TRBD1
v_gene: TRBV29-1
j_gene: TRBJ2-7
abundance: few
CDR3aa: CSVGGQGISYEQYF
CDR3nt: TGCAGCGTTGGTGGACAGGGAATCTCCTACGAGCAGTACTTC

d_gene: .
v_gene: TRBV19
j_gene: TRBJ2-3
abundance: .
CDR3aa: CASSIVGVGADTQYF
CDR3nt: TGTGCCAGTAGTATAGTTGGTGTCGGAGCAGATACGCAGTATTTT

d_gene: TRBD1
v_gene: TRBV7-2
j_gene: TRBJ1-5
abundance: few
CDR3aa: CASSFRGRDQPQHF
CDR3nt: TGTGCCAGCAGCTTCAGGGGGAGGGATCAGCCCCAGCATTTT

d_gene: .
v_gene: TRBV20-1
j_gene: TRBJ1-6
abundance: few
CDR3aa: CSAPDSYNSPLHF
CDR3nt: TGCAGTGCACCGGACAGTTATAATTCACCCCTCCACTTT

d_gene: TRBD1
v_gene: TRBV7-2
j_gene: TRBJ1-4
abundance: .
CDR3aa: CASRPTGQGNEKLFF
CDR3nt: TGTGCCAGCAGACCAACTGGACAGGGAAATGAAAAACTGTTTTTT

d_gene: .
v_gene: TRBV5-1
j_gene: TRBJ2-3
abundance: few
CDR3aa: CASSLVATGAALSTDTQYF
CDR3nt: TGCGCCAGCAGCTTGGTAGCTACCGGGGCGGCTCTTAGCACAGATACGCAGTATTTT

d_gene: .
v_gene: TRBV4-1
j_gene: TRBJ2-5
abundance: few
CDR3aa: CASSQSGTLLLQETQYF
CDR3nt: TGCGCCAGCAGCCAATCCGGGACTCTACTACTCCAAGAGACCCAGTACTTC

d_gene: TRBD1
v_gene: TRBV4-3
j_gene: TRBJ2-7
abundance: few
CDR3aa: CASSRNRGAYEQYF
CDR3nt: TGCGCCAGCAGCCGGAACAGGGGGGCCTACGAGCAGTACTTC

d_gene: .
v_gene: TRBV2
j_gene: TRBJ2-5
abundance: few
CDR3aa: CASSVRGHQETQYF
CDR3nt: TGTGCCAGCAGTGTCAGGGGTCATCAAGAGACCCAGTACTTC

d_gene: .
v_gene: TRBV5-1
j_gene: TRBJ2-1
abundance: many
CDR3aa: CASSLRRDNEQFF
CDR3nt: TGCGCCAGCAGCTTGAGACGCGATAATGAGCAGTTCTTC

d_gene: TRBD2
v_gene: TRBV30
j_gene: TRBJ2-5
abundance: many
CDR3aa: CAWSFSGASETQYF
CDR3nt: TGTGCCTGGAGTTTTAGCGGGGCCTCAGAGACCCAGTACTTC

d_gene: .
v_gene: TRBV4-1
j_gene: TRBJ2-3
abundance: .
CDR3aa: CASSPGTKDTQYF
CDR3nt: TGCGCCAGCAGCCCCGGGACAAAGGATACGCAGTATTTT

d_gene: .
v_gene: TRBV20-1
j_gene: TRBJ1-4
abundance: .
CDR3aa: CSARDVAQNEKLFF
CDR3nt: TGCAGTGCTAGAGATGTGGCCCAGAATGAAAAACTGTTTTTT

d_gene: .
v_gene: TRBV5-5
j_gene: TRBJ1-2
abundance: few
CDR3aa: CASSLDGTRNYGYTF
CDR3nt: TGTGCCAGCAGCTTGGACGGGACCCGGAATTATGGCTACACCTTC

d_gene: TRBD1
v_gene: TRBV6-2/TRBV6-3
j_gene: TRBJ1-2
abundance: few
CDR3aa: CASSYPDYRDSFYGYTF
CDR3nt: TGTGCCAGCAGTTACCCAGATTACAGGGACAGCTTCTATGGCTACACCTTC

d_gene: TRBD2
v_gene: TRBV20-1
j_gene: TRBJ2-5
abundance: many
CDR3aa: CSANGGGGTQETQYF
CDR3nt: TGCAGTGCCAACGGGGGCGGGGGGACCCAAGAGACCCAGTACTTC

d_gene: TRBD1
v_gene: TRBV7-9
j_gene: TRBJ2-3
abundance: .
CDR3aa: CASSGTDRRNTDTQYF
CDR3nt: TGTGCCAGCAGCGGAACGGACAGGAGAAACACAGATACGCAGTATTTT

d_gene: .
v_gene: TRBV6-5
j_gene: TRBJ1-1
abundance: .
CDR3aa: CASSYSGSVNTEAFF
CDR3nt: TGTGCCAGCAGTTACTCAGGGTCCGTGAACACTGAAGCTTTCTTT